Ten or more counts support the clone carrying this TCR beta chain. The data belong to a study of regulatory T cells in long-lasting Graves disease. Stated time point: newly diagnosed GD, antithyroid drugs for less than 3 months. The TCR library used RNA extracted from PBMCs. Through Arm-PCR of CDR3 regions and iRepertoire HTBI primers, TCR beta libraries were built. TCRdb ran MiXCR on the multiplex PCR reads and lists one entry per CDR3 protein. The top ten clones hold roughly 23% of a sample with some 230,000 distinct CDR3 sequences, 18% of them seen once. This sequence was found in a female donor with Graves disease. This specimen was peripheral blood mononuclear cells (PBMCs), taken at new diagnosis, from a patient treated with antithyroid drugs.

The CDR3 DNA follows: TGTGCCAGCAGCTTAACAGGGGCCCGTCAGCCCCAGCATTTT. Translating it yields CASSLTGARQPQHF. The gene calls are TRBV7-2 and TRBJ1-5, with 7 bases aligning to TRBD1. This CDR3 is built from 14 residues. CDR1 and CDR2 from the germline V gene are SGHTA and FQGNSA. The V segment lost 2 bases and the J segment 6 bases; nucleotides outside the gene matches: 4.